This T cell receptor (beta chain) is from a study of blood T cell repertoires in COVID-19. V was pared by 3 bases and J by 4 bases, with 16 bases between. Per germline, CDR1 MNHEY and CDR2 SMNVEV (reference sequence). CDR3 length: 15 residues. Only in-frame clones appear in the TCRdb table, and some are missing; sequencing was by immunoSEQ multiplex PCR. The data hold fewer than 45,000 clones, with around 81% observed a single time. The chain is built from TRBV27 and TRBJ2-7, with D maybe TRBD2 (6 bases). Specimen: peripheral blood. The source of this sequence is a man in his fifties with active COVID-19. CDR3 residues: CASSFLLGGSYEQYF. The CDR3 DNA reads as TGTGCCAGCAGTTTCCTCCTGGGAGGCTCTTACGAGCAGTACTTC.